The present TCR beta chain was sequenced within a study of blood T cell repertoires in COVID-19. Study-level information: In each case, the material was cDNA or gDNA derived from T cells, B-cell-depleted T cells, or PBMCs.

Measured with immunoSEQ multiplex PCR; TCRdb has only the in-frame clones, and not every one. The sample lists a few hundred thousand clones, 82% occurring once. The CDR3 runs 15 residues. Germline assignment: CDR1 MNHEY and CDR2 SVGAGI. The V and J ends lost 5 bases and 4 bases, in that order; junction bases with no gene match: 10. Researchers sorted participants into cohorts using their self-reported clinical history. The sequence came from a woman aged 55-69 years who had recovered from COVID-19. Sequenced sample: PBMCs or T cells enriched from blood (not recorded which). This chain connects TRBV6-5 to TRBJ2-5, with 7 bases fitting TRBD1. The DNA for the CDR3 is TGTGCCAGCAGTACCCGGGACAGTTTGCCAGAGACCCAGTACTTC. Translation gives CASSTRDSLPETQYF.